The 21 T cell receptor beta chains in this list originate from one sample, sequenced in a study of Graves' ophthalmopathy and Graves' hyperthyroidism listed by TCRdb under 2018. The listed sequencing device is Illumina HiSeq 2000. TCR beta CDR3 regions were amplified from RNA transcripts for repertoire sequencing. A first-round RT-PCR used HTBI primers with the Qiagen OneStep RT-PCR kit, followed by a second-round multiplex PCR, size selection and purification. Clones were called with MiXCR by TCRdb after fastp trimmed the public reads at Q25, and only in-frame beta chains were retained. Records with the same CDR3 protein are collapsed into one entry carrying the most frequent genes and DNA. For this sample there are 660,000 or so distinct CDR3 sequences; about 41% appear just once. The ten largest clones add up to under 3.5% of the sample. The specimen was peripheral blood. These receptors were collected from an adult man with Graves' ophthalmopathy.

The table lists this clonotype with many counts. The gene calls are TRBV7-9 and TRBJ1-1; D unresolved. The V end lost 5 bases, the J end lost 1 base, and 17 bases lay between the germline ends. This CDR3 spans 16 amino acids. Looked up from germline, CDR1 is SEHNR and CDR2 is FQNEAQ (reference sequence). CDR3 residues: CASSPFGEGKNTEAFF. For the CDR3, the DNA is TGTGCCAGCAGCCCATTCGGGGAAGGAAAGAACACTGAAGCTTTCTTT.

This clonotype was seen at least ten times. This chain links TRBV29-1 with TRBJ2-5, with 12 bases lining up with TRBD2. The germline V gene encodes CDR1 SQVTM and CDR2 ANQGSEA. V was clipped by 4 bases and J by 4 bases; unmatched bases: 1. The CDR3 has 13 amino acids. The CDR3 DNA sequence: TGCAGCGTTGGACTAGCGGGAGTAGAGACCCAGTACTTC. Translated, it gives CSVGLAGVETQYF.

The J gene is TRBJ1-4, the V gene TRBV29-1, with 11 bases fitting TRBD1. Germline loops: CDR1 SQVTM, CDR2 ANQGSEA. This CDR3 comprises 12 residues. The V gene end was trimmed by 7 bases and the J gene end by 8 bases; junction bases not matched to a gene: 3. CDR3 sequence reads: CSARTGGEKLFF. The CDR3 DNA reads TGCAGCGCGAGGACAGGGGGCGAAAAACTGTTTTTT. Together with reference TRBV29-1 and TRBJ1-4, the CDR3 gives the full variable domain: SAVISQKPSRDICQRGTSLTIQCQVDSQVTMMFWYRQQPGQSLTLIATANQGSEATYESGFVIDKFPISRPNLTFSTLTVSNMSPEDSSIYLCSARTGGEKLFFGSGTQLSVL.

Concerning this clonotype itself: One base away lies a much larger clone, so this may be a sequencing read error. This chain connects TRBV19 to TRBJ1-1, with D maybe TRBD1 (5 bases). Looked up from germline, CDR1 is LNHDA and CDR2 is SQIVND (reference sequence). This CDR3 is 16 amino acids long. Trimming left V 7 bases short and J 1 base short, with 19 bases between. CDR3 residues: CASTIPWTGGNTEAFF. The CDR3 DNA sequence: TGTGCCAGTACGATCCCCTGGACCGGGGGGAACACTGAAGCTTTCTTT.

This clonotype was seen ten or more times. This chain's CDR3 is CATSQGLREKLFF. The CDR3, as DNA: TGTGCCACCAGCCAGGGGCTAAGGGAAAAACTGTTTTTT. The chain carries TRBV15 and TRBJ1-4; possibly TRBD1 for D (6 bases). The length of the CDR3 is 13 residues. The germline V and J ends were trimmed by 5 bases and 8 bases, with 12 bases remaining between them. Germline V gives CDR1 LNHNV, CDR2 YYDKDF (reference sequence).

This clonotype was detected many times. DNA for the CDR3: TGTGCCAGTAGTTTTGGACAGGCTAACACTGAAGCTTTCTTT. Amino acids: CASSFGQANTEAFF. The rearrangement uses TRBV19 and TRBJ1-1; 7 bases fit TRBD1. The CDR3 runs to 14 residues. Germline V gene lookup returns CDR1 LNHDA and CDR2 SQIVND (reference sequence). Trimming removed 5 bases from V and 2 bases from J; junction bases left unmatched: 5.

The genes are TRBV7-2 and TRBJ1-2, with 10 bases identical to TRBD1. Germline V gene sequence: CDR1 SGHTA, CDR2 FQGNSA. The CDR3 extends over 14 amino acids. V shed 5 bases, J shed 7 bases, and the junction held 7 bases outside the gene matches. The CDR3 here is CASSQRTGGIGYTF. The CDR3 region has the DNA TGTGCCAGCAGCCAGAGGACAGGGGGGATTGGCTACACCTTC. The full variable domain, with the rest looked up from reference TRBV7-2 and TRBJ1-2, is GAGVSQSPSNKVTEKGKDVELRCDPISGHTALYWYRQSLGQGLEFLIYFQGNSAPDKSGLPSDRFSAERTGGSVSTLTIQRTQQEDSAVYLCASSQRTGGIGYTFGSGTRLTVV.

The rearrangement joins TRBV5-1 to TRBJ2-2; D possibly corresponds to TRBD2 (5 bases). The CDR3 is made up of 16 amino acids. The germline CDR1 and CDR2 sequences are SGHRS and YFSETQ. V was clipped by 0 bases and J by 1 base, with 10 bases between them. The CDR3 loop reads CASSLAGEKNTGELFF. Here the CDR3 DNA reads TGCGCCAGCAGCTTGGCCGGGGAAAAGAACACCGGGGAGCTGTTTTTT. Variable domain in full (rest from reference TRBV5-1 and TRBJ2-2): KAGVTQTPRYLIKTRGQQVTLSCSPISGHRSVSWYQQTPGQGLQFLFEYFSETQRNKGNFPGRFSGRQFSNSRSEMNVSTLELGDSALYLCASSLAGEKNTGELFFGEGSRLTVL.

V is TRBV3-1 and J is TRBJ1-1; D is unresolved. V was clipped by 4 bases and J by 1 base, with 10 bases between them. CDR1 is LGHDT and CDR2 is YNNKEL in the germline V gene (reference sequence). This CDR3 contains 14 residues. CDR3 residues: CASSRFPSNTEAFF. DNA for the CDR3: TGTGCCAGCAGCCGATTCCCTTCGAACACTGAAGCTTTCTTT.

The J gene is TRBJ2-2, the V gene TRBV5-6, with TRBD1 matching 9 bases. Trimming took 0 bases from V and 6 from J; bases not matched to a gene: 9. Germline CDR1 SGHDT, CDR2 YYEEEE. The CDR3 sequence is 17 residues long. The DNA of the CDR3 is TGTGCCAGCAGCTTGGACAGGGGGCGGTCGTTTGCCGGGGAGCTGTTTTTT. It encodes CASSLDRGRSFAGELFF.

The sample holds a few counts of this clonotype. The rearrangement links TRBV12-3 or TRBV12-4 to TRBJ2-3, with a weak D call TRBD2 (5 bases). Trimming left V 5 bases short and J 1 base short, with 19 bases between. The CDR3 runs to 17 residues. The CDR3: CASSESNTPGGTDTQYF. The CDR3 bases are TGTGCCAGCAGTGAATCAAACACTCCCGGGGGCACAGATACGCAGTATTTT.

This chain links TRBV13 with TRBJ1-6; D gene ambiguous. Germline V gives CDR1 PRHDT, CDR2 FYEKMQ (reference sequence). V dropped 3 bases and J dropped 5 bases, with 8 bases sitting between them. The CDR3 is 14 residues long. The DNA for the CDR3 is TGTGCCAGCAGCTTTGGAGGGAATAATTCACCCCTCCACTTT. The encoded protein is CASSFGGNNSPLHF.

This clonotype has more than one count but fewer than ten. The V and J genes are TRBV2 and TRBJ2-3; TRBD1 might be the D (5 bases). Germline V gene lookup returns CDR1 SNHLY and CDR2 FYNNEI. The CDR3 loop spans 12 amino acids. The V end lost 7 bases, the J end lost 6 bases, and 11 bases lay between the germline ends. CDR3 nucleotides: TGTGCCAGCACCGGACACCACGATACGCAGTATTTT. It translates to CASTGHHDTQYF.

This clonotype was detected only a few times. This chain joins TRBV30 and TRBJ1-2; D gene uncertain. Germline lookup yields CDR1 GTSNPN and CDR2 SVGIG (reference sequence). The V and J ends lost 0 bases and 5 bases respectively, with 10 bases between them. The CDR3 is made up of 13 amino acids. CDR3 loop: CAWSVGSVYGYTF. The DNA of the CDR3 is TGTGCCTGGAGTGTCGGCAGCGTTTATGGCTACACCTTC. Full variable domain (rest looked up from reference TRBV30 and TRBJ1-2): SQTIHQWPATLVQPVGSPLSLECTVEGTSNPNLYWYRQAAGRGLQLLFYSVGIGQISSEVPQNLSASRPQDRQFILSSKKLLLSDSGFYLCAWSVGSVYGYTFGSGTRLTVV.

The chain couples TRBV25-1 to TRBJ2-7; 7 bases are shared with TRBD2. The germline V gene encodes CDR1 MGHDK and CDR2 SYGVNS. The CDR3 has 16 residues. Losses at the gene ends were 3 bases for V and 3 bases for J; bases not matched to a gene: 11. This CDR3 reads CASSDWRGGGDYEQYF. The CDR3 DNA sequence: TGTGCCAGCAGTGATTGGCGCGGGGGAGGAGACTACGAGCAGTACTTC.

The chain recombines TRBV30 with TRBJ1-1; perhaps TRBD1 as D (5 bases). Germline CDR1 GTSNPN, CDR2 SVGIG (reference sequence). The length of the CDR3 is 12 residues. The V end was cut by 2 bases, the J end by 10 bases, with 14 bases between. CDR3 bases: TGTGCCTGGAGTTTCGCAGGGCTCGTAGCTTTCTTT. Protein: CAWSFAGLVAFF.

This clonotype was seen repeatedly, ten times or more. J is TRBJ2-7 and V is TRBV24-1, with 9 bases aligning to TRBD1. From germline, CDR1 is KGHDR and CDR2 SFDVKD. V dropped 10 bases and J dropped 3; count of bases not matched to a gene: 6. The CDR3 has 13 amino acids. CDR3 bases: TGTGCCACAGAGGGACAGGGTAGCTACGAGCAGTACTTC. Its translation: CATEGQGSYEQYF.

The chain links TRBV6-2 or TRBV6-3 to TRBJ1-1; D is unclear. CDR3 length equals 17 residues. The germline CDR1 and CDR2 sequences are MNHEY and SVGEGT. The V gene lost 2 bases and the J gene lost 1 base, with 17 bases spanning the gap. The DNA of the CDR3 is TGTGCCAGCAGTTACCCCCCTCATTGGAGGGCGAACACTGAAGCTTTCTTT. Translation gives CASSYPPHWRANTEAFF.

The chain has TRBV4-1 and TRBJ1-2, with D unclear. Germline V lookup: CDR1 MGHRA, CDR2 YSYEKL. Trimming removed 4 bases from V and 5 bases from J, with 14 bases in between. CDR3 length: 14 amino acids. CDR3 bases: TGCGCCAGCAGCCCCCTGTACGGTTGGTATGGCTACACCTTC. Protein sequence: CASSPLYGWYGYTF.

This clonotype was found a few times. V usage is TRBV20-1 and J usage is TRBJ1-1; 7 bases are a match to TRBD1. Germline values: CDR1 DFQATT, CDR2 SNEGSKA (reference sequence). Trimming took 2 bases from V and 2 from J; bases not matched to a gene: 2. The CDR3 consists of 13 residues. The CDR3 is CSARLGGNTEAFF. The CDR3 DNA is TGCAGTGCTAGACTAGGGGGCAACACTGAAGCTTTCTTT.

This clonotype was recorded many times. This sequence joins TRBV2 and TRBJ1-5; D is unclear. The CDR3 runs 14 residues. Deletions cut 3 bases from V and 4 bases from J, with 10 bases between. Germline V gives CDR1 SNHLY, CDR2 FYNNEI. CDR3 residues: CASSETGKNQPQHF. The CDR3 DNA sequence: TGTGCCAGCAGTGAGACGGGGAAGAATCAGCCCCAGCATTTT.